This T cell receptor (beta chain) emerged from a study of OX40 agonist ivuxolimab in advanced cancers. Across the whole study: All patients had ivuxolimab intravenously every 2 weeks at 0.01 to 10 mg/kg. Broader study findings: Dose levels from 0.1 to 3.0 mg/kg saw CD4+ and CD8+ blood T cells expand clonally by week 6. Individuals who were partial responders at 0.1-3.0 mg/kg had clonal expansion that ranked among the lowest.

Germline V lookup: CDR1 MNHNS, CDR2 SASEGT. The J segment lost 2 bases and the V segment lost 4 bases, leaving 5 bases of the junction unmatched. This CDR3 comprises 14 residues. The method was immunoSEQ multiplex PCR; TCRdb's version includes in-frame clones alone and lacks a portion of them. The repertoire holds about 55,000 clones, with less than 90% as singletons. This clone was seen more than once but under ten times. Its specificity is not known. The chain combines TRBV6-1 with TRBJ2-7, with 7 bases identical to TRBD1. The material was CD4+ or CD8+ T cells sorted from blood, obtained in a trial of the OX40 agonist ivuxolimab. The clonotype originates from an adult with an advanced solid tumor such as melanoma, head and neck, liver or kidney cancer. The CDR3 here is CASSADRVAYEQYF. CDR3 sequence (DNA): TGTGCCAGCAGTGCCGACAGGGTTGCCTACGAGCAGTACTTC.